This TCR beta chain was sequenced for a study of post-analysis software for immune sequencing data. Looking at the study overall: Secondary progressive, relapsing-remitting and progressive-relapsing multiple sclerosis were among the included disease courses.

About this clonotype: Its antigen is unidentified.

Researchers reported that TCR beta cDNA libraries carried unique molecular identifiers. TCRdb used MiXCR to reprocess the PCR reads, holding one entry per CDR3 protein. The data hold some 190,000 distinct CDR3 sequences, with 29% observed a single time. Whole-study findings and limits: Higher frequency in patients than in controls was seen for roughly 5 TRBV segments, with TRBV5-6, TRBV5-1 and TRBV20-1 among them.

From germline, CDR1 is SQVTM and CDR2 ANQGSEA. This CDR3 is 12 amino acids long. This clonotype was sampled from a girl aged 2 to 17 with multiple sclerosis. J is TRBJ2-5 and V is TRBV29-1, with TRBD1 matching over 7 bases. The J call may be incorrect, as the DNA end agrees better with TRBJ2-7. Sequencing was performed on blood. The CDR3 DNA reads TGCAGCGGCTCGGATTCAGGGGGCGAGCAGTACTTC. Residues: CSGSDSGGEQYF.